Given below is one T cell receptor (beta chain) in context. This specimen belongs to a study of blood T cell repertoires in COVID-19. Study at large: The study drew acute and convalescent COVID-19 samples from the United States, Italy and Spain. T cells, B-cell-depleted T cells, or PBMCs provided the cDNA or gDNA that served as material.

Seattle-derived patients entered the study during active infection and were followed longitudinally. Original methodology: Counts of nucleated cells, estimated from reference gene primer amplification, were obtained. The assay was immunoSEQ multiplex PCR, and TCRdb's table has in-frame clones only and misses some. V and J calls and clone size are copied from that table; D and trimming were computed from the DNA. Among hundreds of thousands of clones listed, roughly 76% were seen once. The CDR3 runs 12 residues. Germline V gene sequence: CDR1 SGHAT, CDR2 FQNNGV. V shed 0 bases and J shed 9 bases, with 8 bases lying between them.

This TCR derives from a woman of 80 years or more with COVID-19, enrolled during active disease. This chain joins TRBV11-2 and TRBJ2-5; maybe TRBD2 (5 bases). The sequenced material came from peripheral blood. The CDR3 bases are TGTGCCAGCAGCTTAGATTTGGGAGCCCAGTACTTC. Its translation is CASSLDLGAQYF.